This TCR beta chain was captured by sequencing in a study of vaccination and CD4 T cells after COVID-19. For the study at large: Each enrolled participant received a two-dose regimen of either BNT162b2 or mRNA-1273 vaccine.

Specified treatment: roughly 11-day PBMC culture with coronavirus spike peptide pools or control peptides (ViraFEST assay). Sequenced with the Oncomine TCR Beta short-read assay was DNA taken from cultured CD4+ T cells. One entry per CDR3 protein, called by TCRdb with MiXCR from the PCR reads. The sample has around 18,000 distinct CDR3 sequences; roughly 60% are singletons. Deletions cut 4 bases from V and 2 bases from J, with 11 bases between. The length of the CDR3 is 14 residues. In germline, CDR1 is MNHEY, CDR2 SVGAGI. This clonotype was detected a few times. The antigen is not known. The chain carries TRBV6-5 and TRBJ1-2, with D perhaps matching TRBD1 (5 bases). This TCR was recovered from a human donor who had recovered from COVID-19. Sequenced: CD4+ T cells from blood, cultured in vitro. CDR3 loop: CASSSLWGNYGYTF. CDR3 sequence (DNA): TGTGCCAGCAGTTCGTTGTGGGGGAACTATGGCTACACCTTC.